This T cell receptor beta chain was sequenced in a study of T cell repertoires in cytomegalovirus infection. Across the whole study: Used in the study were CMV epitopes, some recently identified and HLA-C-restricted, others well-studied and HLA-B-restricted. Carrying CMV and the relevant HLA type showed in public TCR beta signatures.

TCRdb reprocessed the reads via MiXCR and lists one record per CDR3 protein. The table includes 70,000 to 85,000 distinct CDR3 sequences, roughly 40% detected once. Study conclusions and caveats: Public TCR beta family frequency separated CMV-and-HLA carriers, including in an independent cohort. HLA-C-restricted, CMV-specific TCR beta clonotypes were dominant ex vivo.

A remark on this clonotype: Antigen unknown.

The V gene lost 0 bases and the J gene lost 0 bases, with 8 bases spanning the gap. Germline assignment: CDR1 DFQATT and CDR2 SNEGSKA (reference sequence). This CDR3 comprises 14 residues. Sequencing was performed on CD8+ T cells from cultured PBMCs, taken from culture after CMV antigen stimulation. The clonotype comes from a human donor in good health (CMV status not recorded). Some clones in this sample may be carry-over from other donors' samples. The gene calls are TRBV20-1 and TRBJ1-2, with D possibly matching TRBD1 (6 bases). The CDR3 here is CSAREAGANYGYTF. DNA of the CDR3: TGCAGTGCTAGAGAGGCAGGGGCTAACTATGGCTACACCTTC.